Sequencing of this TCR beta chain was carried out in a study of blood T cells in healthy people across ages. V lost 2 bases to trimming and J lost 11 bases; unmatched junction nucleotides: 14. The CDR3 loop spans 14 amino acids. Germline CDR1 DFQATT, CDR2 SNEGSKA (reference sequence). Regarding this clonotype: This may be a read error, as it is one base from a much larger clone.

A second roughly 6 to 12 cycle PCR used barcoded and J-beta primers. Each CDR3 protein gets one entry after TCRdb re-called the 5' RACE reads with MiXCR. The sample lists 870,000 or so distinct CDR3 sequences, around 26% occurring once. V and J are TRBV20-1 and TRBJ2-5; 7 bases align to TRBD2. The sequence was collected from a woman older than 75 in good health. The sequencing sample was made of blood. The CDR3 protein is CSARRRGTDNEQYF. CDR3 DNA sequence: TGCAGTGCTAGAAGGCGGGGGACCGACAATGAGCAGTACTTC.